The 11 T cell receptor beta chains reported below all come from one sample, sequenced in a study of metastatic and nonmetastatic thyroid tumors. TCRdb reprocessed the PCR reads using MiXCR. The data contain 30,000 to 35,000 clones, about 17% of them singletons. Every patient was untreated before thyroid surgery. Sequenced: blood. Receptors were obtained from a female donor with papillary thyroid cancer or a benign thyroid nodule (not recorded which). Some clones in this sample may be carry-over from other donors' samples.

This clone was recorded many times. This chain links TRBV20-1 with TRBJ1-5; 7 nucleotides match TRBD1. With 0 bases clipped from V and 3 bases from J, the junction kept 5 bases outside the gene matches. Germline CDR1 is DFQATT and CDR2 is SNEGSKA (reference sequence). The CDR3 totals 15 residues. The CDR3 nucleotides are TGCAGTGCTAGAGATTTCGGACAGGCCAATCAGCCCCAGCATTTT. Translation: CSARDFGQANQPQHF.

Comment on this clone: A junction end diverges from the germline sequence, so it may reflect a read error. This chain uses TRBV20-1 with TRBJ2-1; D ambiguous. In germline, CDR1 is DFQATT, CDR2 SNEGSKA (reference sequence). The CDR3 is 13 amino acids. In DNA form, the CDR3 reads TGCAGTGCTTTCACGAGCTCATACAATGAGCAGTCCTTC. It translates to CSAFTSSYNEQSF.

This clone was recorded at least ten times. The chain is built from TRBV27 and TRBJ1-2, with a weak D call TRBD1 (5 bases). The germline gives CDR1 MNHEY, CDR2 SMNVEV (reference sequence). Trimming left V 3 bases short and J 6 bases short, with 11 bases between. This CDR3 comprises 13 residues. The CDR3: CASSFQGIDGYTF. As DNA, the CDR3 is TGTGCCAGCAGTTTTCAGGGAATAGATGGCTACACCTTC.

Remarks on this clone: A read error is possible here, since a much larger clone lies one base away. The CDR3 region is CASSRVGNIQYF. The CDR3 DNA reads as TGTGCCAGCAGCCGTGTTGGGAACATTCAGTACTTC. The V call is TRBV9, the J call TRBJ2-4; D is undetermined. Trimming stripped 4 bases from V and 7 bases from J, with 9 bases between. Germline V gene sequence: CDR1 SGDLS, CDR2 YYNGEE. This CDR3 contains 12 residues.

There are a few counts of this clone. The chain joins TRBV6-1 to TRBJ2-2; D unclear. V was shortened by 0 bases and J by 14 bases, with 13 bases between the two germline ends. This CDR3 spans 13 amino acids. Germline lookup yields CDR1 MNHNS and CDR2 SASEGT. CDR3 sequence reads: CASSEANTGYLFF. The CDR3 nucleotides read TGTGCCAGCAGTGAAGCGAACACCGGGTATCTGTTTTTT.

In its sample, this clone is medium-sized. The junction does not match germline at one end; this may be a read error. In the same sample, other DNA sequences code for this CDR3. The chain links TRBV28 to TRBJ2-1; D might be TRBD2 (7 bases). This CDR3 comprises 11 residues. Germline CDR1 MDHEN, CDR2 SYDVKM. The CDR3 protein is CASSTFRGGAF. As DNA, the CDR3 is TGTGCCAGCAGCACCTTTAGAGGGGGGGCCTTC.

This clone was detected a few times. This rearrangement joins TRBV2 to TRBJ2-7; no clear D. V shed 6 bases and J shed 7 bases, with 16 bases lying between them. CDR3 length: 13 amino acids. Germline CDR1 reads SNHLY; CDR2 reads FYNNEI. In DNA form, the CDR3 reads TGTGCCAGCAGGATTGGGTCATTGGGTGAGCAGTACTTC. Translating gives CASRIGSLGEQYF.

The chain couples TRBV11-2 to TRBJ2-1; D unclear. Germline V gives CDR1 SGHAT, CDR2 FQNNGV. The CDR3 sequence is 15 residues long. The V end lost 6 bases, the J end lost 6 bases, and 18 bases lay between the germline ends. DNA of the CDR3: TGTGCCAGCAGTTATATCTGGAGAAGTGTCAATGAGCAGTTCTTC. Translating it yields CASSYIWRSVNEQFF.

Worth noting for this clone: With a much larger clone just one base away, this may be a read error. The chain couples TRBV6-1 to TRBJ2-1, with TRBD2 identical over 7 bases. Germline values: CDR1 MNHNS, CDR2 SASEGT. This CDR3 spans 13 amino acids. The V and J ends lost 7 bases and 9 bases, in that order; junction bases with no gene match: 9. The CDR3 protein is CASIQREISEQFF. CDR3 coding DNA: TGTGCCAGCATCCAGCGGGAAATCAGTGAGCAGTTCTTC.

This clone was recorded many times. CDR3 protein: CASRSRGYGGGTEAFF. The CDR3 DNA reads as TGTGCCAGCAGGTCCCGGGGGTATGGGGGGGGCACTGAAGCTTTCTTT. V and J are TRBV3-1 and TRBJ1-1; D possibly corresponds to TRBD1 (5 bases). This CDR3 has 16 amino acids. Trimming took off 6 bases at V and 4 bases at J, with 21 bases between the two ends. From germline, CDR1 is LGHDT and CDR2 YNNKEL (reference sequence).

In DNA, the CDR3 is TGCGCCAGCACCAGAGGACAGGGGTTAGTCGGGGAGCTGTTTTTT. Encoded protein: CASTRGQGLVGELFF. The V gene is TRBV4-1, the J gene TRBJ2-2; 9 nucleotides align to TRBD1. The J segment lost 7 bases and the V segment lost 7 bases, leaving 10 bases of the junction unmatched. Germline V gives CDR1 MGHRA, CDR2 YSYEKL. There are 15 residues in the CDR3.